These 24 T cell receptor beta chains were all obtained from the same sample, sequenced in a study of identical twins. Each CDR3 protein gets one entry after TCRdb re-called the 5' RACE reads with MiXCR. The table lists a few hundred thousand distinct CDR3 sequences, about 8.5% of them singletons, with less than 4% in the top ten. The same data also contributed to another study, on yellow fever vaccine responses in identical twins.

Specimen: CD8+ T cells sorted from blood. These receptors were collected from a woman aged 18-29 years in good health.

V usage is TRBV24-1 and J usage is TRBJ2-2; D is unresolved. Trimming pared 0 bases from V and 0 bases from J, leaving 7 bases between. From germline, CDR1 is KGHDR and CDR2 SFDVKD. This CDR3 is built from 16 residues. The CDR3 spells CATSDLTGTNTGELFF. The CDR3 DNA is TGTGCCACCAGTGATTTGACGGGCACGAACACCGGGGAGCTGTTTTTT.

V usage is TRBV27 and J usage is TRBJ1-6; TRBD1 is a possible D gene (5 bases). The germline V gene encodes CDR1 MNHEY and CDR2 SMNVEV (reference sequence). V was cut by 7 bases and J by 0 bases, with 16 bases left in between. The CDR3 totals 17 residues. Here the CDR3 reads CASKVTGPSSYNSPLHF. For the CDR3, the DNA is TGTGCCAGCAAAGTTACGGGGCCGAGCTCCTATAATTCACCCCTCCACTTT.

This clonotype has ten or more counts. The rearrangement links TRBV7-9 to TRBJ2-2; D is unclear. This CDR3 comprises 12 residues. Germline V gene data show CDR1 as SEHNR and CDR2 as FQNEAQ (reference sequence). Trimming stripped 3 bases from V and 3 bases from J, with 2 bases between. DNA for the CDR3: TGTGCCAGCAGCTTCGACACCGGGGAGCTGTTTTTT. Translating gives CASSFDTGELFF.

This clonotype was picked up a small number of times. V usage is TRBV6-2 or TRBV6-3 and J usage is TRBJ2-7; D may be TRBD1 (6 bases). V lost 4 bases and J lost 3, with 10 bases in between. The CDR3 is 13 residues long. From germline, CDR1 is MNHEY and CDR2 SVGEGT. CDR3 nucleotide sequence: TGTGCCAGCAGTTGGACAGAGGGCTACGAGCAGTACTTC. Translating it yields CASSWTEGYEQYF.

A few counts support this clonotype. The V call is TRBV10-3, the J call TRBJ1-6; D unresolved. This CDR3 is 13 amino acids long. CDR1 is ENHRY and CDR2 is SYGVKD in the germline V gene. V lost 5 bases, J lost 9 bases, and 11 bases lay in between. In DNA, the CDR3 is TGTGCCATCAGTCTAGACACCATTTCACCCCTCCACTTT. Amino acid sequence: CAISLDTISPLHF.

The chain carries TRBV20-1 and TRBJ2-7; perhaps TRBD2 as D (6 bases). V gave up 5 bases and J gave up 2 bases, with 13 bases separating them. The CDR3 runs 13 residues. Germline lookup yields CDR1 DFQATT and CDR2 SNEGSKA (reference sequence). Here the CDR3 DNA reads TGCAGTGCTGCCTCGGGGGAGCCCTACGAGCAGTACTTC. It yields the protein CSAASGEPYEQYF.

This clonotype was observed at least ten times. This sequence joins TRBV12-3 or TRBV12-4 and TRBJ1-4; a possible D gene is TRBD1 (5 bases). Trimming took 5 bases from V and 8 from J, leaving 27 bases between them. This CDR3 has 18 residues. Here the CDR3 reads CASSPTGADASFWEKLFF. CDR3 nucleotides: TGTGCCAGCAGTCCAACCGGGGCGGACGCCTCGTTCTGGGAAAAACTGTTTTTT.

The chain joins TRBV2 to TRBJ2-1; D remains ambiguous. Germline V gene sequence: CDR1 SNHLY, CDR2 FYNNEI. Between the trimmed V and J ends, which lost 6 bases and 8 bases, there was a span of 14 bases. This CDR3 is built from 13 residues. The CDR3 DNA reads as TGTGCCAGCAGCGAACCCTCATCGGATGAGCAGTTCTTC. Translated, it gives CASSEPSSDEQFF.

This clonotype came up a few times. The chain joins TRBV5-6 to TRBJ2-3; D gene ambiguous. Germline CDR1 SGHDT, CDR2 YYEEEE. With 3 bases removed from V and 4 bases from J, the gap between germline ends came to 15 bases. The CDR3 covers 15 residues. DNA of the CDR3: TGTGCCAGCAGCTCCGTGGGTTTAGCCGCAGATACGCAGTATTTT. It specifies CASSSVGLAADTQYF.

This clonotype came up a few times. The CDR3 region is CASSYPETQYF. The CDR3 DNA follows: TGTGCCAGCAGTTACCCGGAGACCCAGTACTTC. The chain combines TRBV6-2 or TRBV6-3 with TRBJ2-5, with D unclear. Trimming stripped 2 bases from V and 5 bases from J, with 3 bases between. CDR1 MNHEY and CDR2 SVGEGT come from the germline V gene. This CDR3 spans 11 amino acids.

V gene TRBV5-6 combines with J gene TRBJ2-1; D may be TRBD1 or TRBD2 (5 bases each). The germline CDR1 and CDR2 sequences are SGHDT and YYEEEE. The CDR3 totals 12 residues. V dropped 4 bases and J dropped 8 bases, with 10 bases sitting between them. The CDR3 loop reads CASSQGVHEQFF. The CDR3 DNA reads TGTGCCAGCAGCCAGGGAGTCCATGAGCAGTTCTTC.

There are many counts of this clonotype. V and J are TRBV10-3 and TRBJ2-2; D is perhaps TRBD2 (6 bases). Trimming left V 5 bases short and J 9 bases short, with 16 bases between. The CDR3 spans 14 residues. In germline, CDR1 is ENHRY, CDR2 SYGVKD. The CDR3 loop is CAISPVGGVRELFF. The CDR3 DNA sequence: TGTGCCATCAGTCCCGTAGGCGGGGTCAGGGAGCTGTTTTTT.

This clonotype showed up just a few times. J is TRBJ2-2 and V is TRBV6-1, with 8 bases identical to TRBD2. The CDR3 spans 16 residues. After removal of 6 bases from V and 7 bases from J, the junction contained 13 bases not matched to a gene. Germline V gene lookup returns CDR1 MNHNS and CDR2 SASEGT. The CDR3 sequence: CASRHPVAGYNGELFF. The CDR3 bases are TGTGCCAGCAGACACCCGGTAGCGGGGTATAACGGGGAGCTGTTTTTT.

This clonotype was observed a handful of times. This chain connects TRBV6-1 to TRBJ2-5, with 11 bases fitting TRBD2. The CDR3 runs to 16 residues. J lost 4 bases, V lost 3 bases, and 7 bases had no gene match. Germline V gives CDR1 MNHNS, CDR2 SASEGT. For the CDR3, the DNA is TGTGCCAGCAGTGAGCTAGCGGGAGGATCGTTAGAGACCCAGTACTTC. Its protein is CASSELAGGSLETQYF.

The sample holds a few counts of this clonotype. This chain connects TRBV6-5 to TRBJ2-4; D may be TRBD1 (6 bases). The CDR3 is made up of 15 amino acids. Trimming stripped 4 bases from V and 1 base from J, with 11 bases between. The V gene's germline CDR1 is MNHEY and CDR2 SVGAGI. CDR3 nucleotides: TGTGCCAGCAGTTTCCCGAGGGGGGCCAAAAACATTCAGTACTTC. This sequence encodes CASSFPRGAKNIQYF.

This clonotype has only a few counts. The rearrangement joins TRBV20-1 to TRBJ2-7; D is possibly TRBD2 (7 bases). The CDR3 is 13 amino acids. CDR1 DFQATT and CDR2 SNEGSKA come from the germline V gene (reference sequence). V lost 3 bases and J lost 2, with 11 bases in between. CDR3 bases: TGCAGTGCTAGCAAGCGGGACACCTACGAGCAGTACTTC. This codes for CSASKRDTYEQYF.

There are many counts of this clonotype. The V gene is TRBV12-3 or TRBV12-4, the J gene TRBJ2-2; D is ambiguous. V was shortened by 3 bases and J by 6 bases, with 2 bases between the two germline ends. The CDR3 loop spans 11 amino acids. CDR3 region: CASSFAGELFF. The DNA for the CDR3 is TGTGCCAGCAGTTTTGCCGGGGAGCTGTTTTTT.

V and J are TRBV18 and TRBJ2-7; 9 bases are shared with TRBD2. Germline values: CDR1 KGHSH, CDR2 LQKENI. The CDR3 length is 16 residues. V shed 0 bases, J shed 3 bases, and the junction held 6 bases outside the gene matches. In DNA, the CDR3 is TGTGCCAGCTCACCACCGGGTGAGCGGGAGGACTACGAGCAGTACTTC. Its translation: CASSPPGEREDYEQYF.

This clonotype was counted ten times or more. The V call is TRBV14, the J call TRBJ2-5; D call uncertain. CDR1 is SGHDN and CDR2 is FVKESK in the germline V gene. Trimming cost V 0 bases and J 4 bases, with 9 bases left between them. The CDR3 spans 14 residues. The CDR3 protein is CASSQEVLAETQYF. The CDR3, as DNA: TGTGCCAGCAGCCAAGAAGTCCTTGCAGAGACCCAGTACTTC.

This clonotype has a handful of counts. The chain uses TRBV6-1 and TRBJ2-1; possible D gene TRBD2, 5 bases. Deletions cut 7 bases from V and 3 bases from J, with 13 bases between. Germline CDR1 reads MNHNS; CDR2 reads SASEGT. CDR3 length: 14 amino acids. The CDR3 nucleotides are TGTGCCAGCATGCTGCTAGCTAGCTACAATGAGCAGTTCTTC. Translating it yields CASMLLASYNEQFF.

The rearrangement links TRBV19 to TRBJ2-7, with D hard to call. V gave up 3 bases and J gave up 3 bases, with 12 bases separating them. Germline lookup yields CDR1 LNHDA and CDR2 SQIVND (reference sequence). The CDR3 length is 14 residues. CDR3 nucleotides: TGTGCCAGTAGTATCACCGGCAGGATCTACGAGCAGTACTTC. Its protein product is CASSITGRIYEQYF.

This clonotype was observed many times. As DNA, the CDR3 is TGTGCCAGCAGCTTATGGTACGAGCAGTACTTC. It yields the protein CASSLWYEQYF. The chain recombines TRBV7-2 with TRBJ2-7; D not resolved. V dropped 2 bases and J dropped 4 bases, with 3 bases sitting between them. Germline CDR1 SGHTA, CDR2 FQGNSA. There are 11 residues in the CDR3. The full variable domain, with the rest looked up from reference TRBV7-2 and TRBJ2-7, is GAGVSQSPSNKVTEKGKDVELRCDPISGHTALYWYRQSLGQGLEFLIYFQGNSAPDKSGLPSDRFSAERTGGSVSTLTIQRTQQEDSAVYLCASSLWYEQYFGPGTRLTVT.

Only a few counts were recorded for this clonotype. The J gene is TRBJ2-7, the V gene TRBV25-1, with 8 bases fitting TRBD1. Trimming at V came to 3 bases and at J to 3 bases, leaving 7 bases not matched to a gene. The CDR3 is 15 amino acids. Germline loops: CDR1 MGHDK, CDR2 SYGVNS. The CDR3 is CASSDLGTGLYEQYF. The CDR3 DNA follows: TGTGCCAGCAGTGACCTCGGGACAGGCCTCTACGAGCAGTACTTC.

The chain links TRBV6-1 to TRBJ2-5; D is unclear. Looked up from germline, CDR1 is MNHNS and CDR2 is SASEGT. The CDR3 extends over 12 amino acids. V lost 2 bases to trimming and J lost 3 bases, with 4 bases between them. The CDR3 region is CASSELEETQYF. The CDR3 DNA follows: TGTGCCAGCAGTGAACTAGAAGAGACCCAGTACTTC.